These 23 T cell receptor beta chains originate from one sample sequenced in a study of cytomegalovirus exposure and HLA in healthy donors. PCR amplification relied on 60 Vbeta primers (plus 13 Jbeta primers). Clones were sequenced by immunoSEQ multiplex PCR, and TCRdb holds only the in-frame ones, with some missing. The sample carries 160,000 or so clones, roughly 84% recorded once. The sample was PBMCs. The source is a woman between 18 and 29 years old in good health and CMV-seronegative.

CDR3 DNA: TGCGCCAGCAGCTTGGGGGGGGACAGCAAGTATGGCTACACCTTC. It translates to CASSLGGDSKYGYTF. The chain joins TRBV5-1 to TRBJ1-2; 7 positions match TRBD1. Per the germline V gene, CDR1 is SGHRS and CDR2 is YFSETQ. Trimming removed 0 bases from V and 5 bases from J; junction bases left unmatched: 7. This CDR3 is 15 amino acids long.

The gene calls are TRBV14 and TRBJ1-3, with 9 bases lining up with TRBD1. Per germline, CDR1 SGHDN and CDR2 FVKESK. The CDR3 covers 15 residues. With V trimmed by 4 bases and J by 4 bases, 5 bases remained unmatched. The CDR3 nucleotides are TGTGCCAGCAGCCTGGGACAGGGAAAGGGAAACACCATATATTTT. It encodes CASSLGQGKGNTIYF.

The J gene is TRBJ2-2, the V gene TRBV6-6; maybe TRBD1 (6 bases). Germline loops: CDR1 MNHNY, CDR2 SVGAGI (reference sequence). This CDR3 region has 15 residues. V shed 5 bases and J shed 2 bases, with 12 bases lying between them. The CDR3: CASSPGTTNTGELFF. The CDR3 bases are TGTGCCAGCAGTCCCGGGACAACTAACACCGGGGAGCTGTTTTTT.

A single count supports this clone. The rearrangement joins TRBV11-2 to TRBJ1-6, with D maybe TRBD1 (5 bases). The CDR3 covers 15 residues. Trimming took 1 base from V and 8 from J, leaving 12 bases between them. The germline gives CDR1 SGHAT, CDR2 FQNNGV. The CDR3 DNA is TGTGCCAGCAGCTTAGGACGAACAGGCCATTCACCCCTCCACTTT. This translates into CASSLGRTGHSPLHF.

V and J are TRBV5-6 and TRBJ2-1; 9 bases match TRBD2. The CDR3 consists of 18 residues. V lost 2 bases and J lost 0; bases outside the gene matches: 9. Germline CDR1 is SGHDT and CDR2 is YYEEEE. The CDR3 DNA reads as TGTGCCAGCAGCTTATTACGGGCGGGGGGGATCTCCTACAATGAGCAGTTCTTC. Protein sequence: CASSLLRAGGISYNEQFF.

To note about this clone: The junction differs from germline at one of its ends, possibly a read error. The V gene is TRBV6-1, the J gene TRBJ1-1; TRBD1 aligns across 7 bases. Germline V lookup: CDR1 MNHNS, CDR2 SASEGT. The CDR3 has 11 amino acids. Written as DNA, the CDR3 is TGTGCCAGCAGTGAACTAGGGGGCGGGGTATTT. Protein: CASSELGGGVF.

Concerning this clone: The junction and the germline gene differ at one end; a read error may be behind it. The chain couples TRBV7-9 to TRBJ1-1, with 7 bases identical to TRBD1. This CDR3 region has 14 residues. Germline V gene lookup returns CDR1 SEHNR and CDR2 FQNEAQ (reference sequence). The CDR3 protein is CSSSMDRILTEAFF. CDR3 in DNA: TGTTCCAGCAGCATGGACAGGATACTCACTGAAGCTTTCTTT.

The chain links TRBV6-1 to TRBJ2-1, with 12 bases aligning to TRBD2. Unmatched junction bases numbered 3, after V lost 5 bases and J lost 4 bases. Germline lookup yields CDR1 MNHNS and CDR2 SASEGT. CDR3 size: 15 residues. As DNA, the CDR3 is TGTGCCAGCAGTCAACTAGCGGGGGGATACAATGAGCAGTTCTTC. The encoded protein is CASSQLAGGYNEQFF.

The chain couples TRBV30 to TRBJ1-5, with TRBD1 as a possible D gene (6 bases). The CDR3 is 18 residues long. Germline V gene sequence: CDR1 GTSNPN, CDR2 SVGIG (reference sequence). V was shortened by 4 bases and J by 4 bases, with 26 bases between the two germline ends. The CDR3 DNA reads TGTGCCTGGACCAAACAAAAACCGGGACACATCACTAATCAGCCCCAGCATTTT. Its protein is CAWTKQKPGHITNQPQHF.

The J gene is TRBJ1-2, the V gene TRBV5-8; no clear D gene. The germline V and J ends were trimmed by 0 bases and 8 bases, with 8 bases remaining between them. Germline CDR1 reads SGHTS; CDR2 reads YDEGEE. The CDR3 extends over 12 amino acids. As DNA, the CDR3 is TGTGCCAGCAGCTTGGTGGCCAGGGGCTACACCTTC. As protein: CASSLVARGYTF.

The chain is built from TRBV6-1 and TRBJ2-4, with D perhaps TRBD1 (6 bases). Germline CDR1 MNHNS, CDR2 SASEGT. V was shortened by 2 bases and J by 0 bases, with 14 bases between the two germline ends. CDR3 length: 17 amino acids. DNA for the CDR3: TGTGCCAGCAGTGAAACGGGCAGGGGTTTAGCCAAAAACATTCAGTACTTC. Translating it yields CASSETGRGLAKNIQYF.

The chain carries TRBV6-6 and TRBJ1-4; tentatively, D is TRBD1 (5 bases). The CDR3 runs to 14 residues. Germline assignment: CDR1 MNHNY and CDR2 SVGAGI (reference sequence). Trimming took off 4 bases at V and 4 bases at J, with 10 bases between the two ends. The CDR3, as DNA: TGTGCCAGCAGTTCCCCAGGGTATAATGAAAAACTGTTTTTT. This sequence encodes CASSSPGYNEKLFF.

This clone was counted a few times. The chain carries TRBV20-1 and TRBJ2-7, with a weak D call TRBD2 (5 bases). V gave up 0 bases and J gave up 12 bases, with 12 bases separating them. CDR1 DFQATT and CDR2 SNEGSKA come from the germline V gene (reference sequence). This CDR3 is 11 amino acids long. CDR3 in DNA: TGCAGTGCTAGAGATGGGGAAAGCGGGTACTTC. Residues: CSARDGESGYF.

The V call is TRBV5-1, the J call TRBJ2-1; TRBD2 aligns across 10 bases. CDR3 length: 16 amino acids. Germline CDR1 is SGHRS and CDR2 is YFSETQ. V trimming: 5 bases; J trimming: 8 bases; junction bases outside the gene matches: 13. As DNA, the CDR3 is TGCGCCAGCAGTCTAGGGGGGCTAGCGGGGGTGGATGAGCAGTTCTTC. Its protein is CASSLGGLAGVDEQFF. The complete variable domain, with remaining parts taken from reference TRBV5-1 and TRBJ2-1, reads KAGVTQTPRYLIKTRGQQVTLSCSPISGHRSVSWYQQTPGQGLQFLFEYFSETQRNKGNFPGRFSGRQFSNSRSEMNVSTLELGDSALYLCASSLGGLAGVDEQFFGPGTRLTVL.

The V and J genes are TRBV6-6 and TRBJ1-2; 7 nucleotides align to TRBD1. The V segment lost 6 bases and the J segment 10 bases; nucleotides outside the gene matches: 5. The length of the CDR3 is 11 residues. The germline CDR1 and CDR2 sequences are MNHNY and SVGAGI (reference sequence). CDR3 sequence: CASRDRSVYTF. The CDR3 DNA reads TGTGCCAGCAGGGACAGGTCTGTCTACACCTTC.

This chain uses TRBV5-1 with TRBJ1-6, with D unresolved. The CDR3 contains 15 residues. Trimming cost V 0 bases and J 5 bases, with 9 bases left between them. Germline V gene lookup returns CDR1 SGHRS and CDR2 YFSETQ. CDR3 coding DNA: TGCGCCAGCAGCTTGGTGCCGGGAAATAATTCACCCCTCCACTTT. Protein product: CASSLVPGNNSPLHF.

The table lists this clone with a count of one. The chain is built from TRBV5-1 and TRBJ2-7; 9 bases agree with TRBD1. With 4 bases clipped from V and 5 bases from J, the junction kept 7 bases outside the gene matches. The germline V gene encodes CDR1 SGHRS and CDR2 YFSETQ. The CDR3 length is 14 residues. CDR3 nucleotide sequence: TGCGCCAGCAGCCCCGGGACAGGGATCAACGAGCAGTACTTC. Its protein is CASSPGTGINEQYF.

The chain recombines TRBV28 with TRBJ2-1, with 10 bases aligning to TRBD2. CDR3 length equals 18 residues. After removal of 3 bases from V and 7 bases from J, the junction contained 15 bases not matched to a gene. CDR1 is MDHEN, CDR2 SYDVKM, per germline. In DNA form, the CDR3 reads TGTGCCAGCAGTTTCCCCCCTAAAAGCGGGGGGGCAGGAAATGAGCAGTTCTTC. It is translated as CASSFPPKSGGAGNEQFF.

The J gene is TRBJ2-4, the V gene TRBV7-9; 9 bases fit TRBD1. V shed 5 bases, J shed 8 bases, and the junction held 7 bases outside the gene matches. Germline loops: CDR1 SEHNR, CDR2 FQNEAQ (reference sequence). This CDR3 comprises 14 residues. The CDR3 loop reads CASSPPGTGYIQYF. For the CDR3, the DNA is TGTGCCAGCAGCCCGCCCGGGACAGGGTACATTCAGTACTTC.

This chain joins TRBV7-7 and TRBJ1-5; D unresolved. V was clipped by 1 base and J by 6 bases, with 7 bases between them. This CDR3 has 13 residues. CDR1 is SSHAT and CDR2 is FNYEAQ in the germline V gene (reference sequence). Written as DNA, the CDR3 is TGTGCCAGCAGCTTAGGAGCGGGTCAGCCCCAGCATTTT. It specifies CASSLGAGQPQHF.

The V gene is TRBV9, the J gene TRBJ1-1; D unresolved. CDR1 SGDLS and CDR2 YYNGEE come from the germline V gene. This CDR3 is built from 13 residues. Deletions cut 2 bases from V and 2 bases from J, with 7 bases between. The CDR3 is CASSVLPNTEAFF. The CDR3 DNA sequence: TGTGCCAGCAGCGTTCTCCCCAACACTGAAGCTTTCTTT.

This sequence joins TRBV7-3 and TRBJ2-5, with 11 bases fitting TRBD2. V dropped 2 bases and J dropped 1; count of bases not matched to a gene: 0. CDR3 length: 15 residues. The V gene's germline CDR1 is SGHTA and CDR2 FQGTGA. The CDR3 DNA sequence: TGTGCCAGCAGCTTACTAGCGGGGGGCCAAGAGACCCAGTACTTC. Translation gives CASSLLAGGQETQYF.

The count of this clone is one. V is TRBV27 and J is TRBJ2-5; 8 bases line up with TRBD2. Germline V gene data show CDR1 as MNHEY and CDR2 as SMNVEV (reference sequence). J was trimmed by 4 bases and V by 5 bases; bases with no gene match: 6. The CDR3 sequence is 14 residues long. CDR3 sequence: CASSPPGLGETQYF. The CDR3 bases are TGTGCCAGCAGTCCGCCGGGACTAGGAGAGACCCAGTACTTC.